This TCR beta chain is drawn from a study of blood T cell repertoires in COVID-19. The CDR3 is 13 amino acids. Germline V gene lookup returns CDR1 MNHEY and CDR2 SVGEGT. J was trimmed by 5 bases and V by 2 bases; bases with no gene match: 1. Generated by immunoSEQ multiplex PCR, the TCRdb table keeps only in-frame clones and is missing some. Of roughly 190,000 clones in the sample, approximately 90% were seen once. The chain recombines TRBV6-2 or TRBV6-3 with TRBJ2-5; 8 nucleotides line up with TRBD2. Sequencing used peripheral blood. The TCR originated in a woman aged 40 to 50 who had recovered from COVID-19. The CDR3: CASSYPGGETQYF. CDR3 coding DNA: TGTGCCAGCAGTTACCCGGGAGGGGAGACCCAGTACTTC.